Below, 4 T cell receptor beta chains from the same sample are listed, as sequenced in a study of post-analysis software for immune sequencing data. TCR beta cDNA libraries had unique molecular identifiers. TCRdb independently ran MiXCR on the PCR reads; one entry per CDR3 protein. The repertoire holds under 900,000 distinct CDR3 sequences, with about 57% as singletons. These receptors are not linked to any known antigen. Study findings and constraints: Comparison of patients with controls showed about 5 TRBV segments more frequent in patients, TRBV5-6, TRBV5-1 and TRBV20-1 among them.

Sequenced sample: blood. All receptors come from a girl aged 5-17 years with multiple sclerosis.

The chain couples TRBV12-5 to TRBJ2-3; 8 bases agree with TRBD2. This CDR3 has 16 amino acids. The J segment lost 5 bases and the V segment lost 0 bases, leaving 7 bases of the junction unmatched. Germline V CDR1 and CDR2: LGHNT, FRNRAP. The CDR3 coding sequence is TGTGCTAGTGGTTTGGTAGCGGGAGCCCTCCTAGATACGCAGTATTTT. This translates into CASGLVAGALLDTQYF. Variable domain in full (rest from reference TRBV12-5 and TRBJ2-3): DARVTQTPRHKVTEMGQEVTMRCQPILGHNTVFWYRQTMMQGLELLAYFRNRAPLDDSGMPKDRFSAEMPDATLATLKIQPSEPRDSAVYFCASGLVAGALLDTQYFGPGTRLTVL.

The rearrangement uses TRBV6-4 and TRBJ2-1, with TRBD2 matching 7 bases. The germline V gene encodes CDR1 MRHNA and CDR2 SNTAGT. The junction had 8 bases not matched to a gene; V was cut back by 0 bases and J by 6 bases. This CDR3 contains 16 residues. In DNA form, the CDR3 reads TGTGCCAGCAGTGACTCGTCTAGCGGAGATTTCAATGAGCAGTTCTTC. Its protein product is CASSDSSSGDFNEQFF.

A single count supports this clonotype. The chain combines TRBV27 with TRBJ1-4, with a weak D call TRBD1 (5 bases). The CDR3 loop spans 17 amino acids. Germline V gene sequence: CDR1 MNHEY, CDR2 SMNVEV (reference sequence). Trimming stripped 0 bases from V and 5 bases from J, with 16 bases between. The CDR3 nucleotides are TGTGCCAGCAGTTTATCCACGCGGGGCAGCAGAAATGAAAAACTGTTTTTT. Its protein product is CASSLSTRGSRNEKLFF.

The gene calls are TRBV6-6 and TRBJ2-3; 10 nucleotides match TRBD2. This CDR3 is 16 amino acids long. CDR1 is MNHNY and CDR2 is SVGAGI in the germline V gene (reference sequence). The ends lost 2 bases at V and 2 bases at J; junction bases unmatched: 4. CDR3 DNA sequence: TGTGCCAGCAGTTACCAAGCGGGGGGGGACACAGATACGCAGTATTTT. This gives the protein CASSYQAGGDTDTQYF.